These 25 T cell receptor beta chains originate from one sample sequenced in a study of T cell responses to AZD1222 COVID-19 vaccine. Here immunoSEQ multiplex PCR was the method, and the copy in TCRdb shows in-frame clones only, minus some. The sample lists fewer than 120,000 clones, roughly nine tenths seen once, with roughly 3.2% in the top ten. The material was peripheral blood, obtained on day 0 of AZD1222 vaccination. Receptors originate from an adult in good health.

The V gene is TRBV25-1, the J gene TRBJ2-5; TRBD2 matches at 12 bases. V dropped 0 bases and J dropped 5; count of bases not matched to a gene: 7. The germline CDR1 and CDR2 sequences are MGHDK and SYGVNS. The length of the CDR3 is 17 residues. The CDR3 DNA reads TGTGCCAGCAGTGAATATCGTCCTAGCGGGAGGGGGGAGACCCAGTACTTC. Amino acids: CASSEYRPSGRGETQYF. Full variable domain (rest looked up from reference TRBV25-1 and TRBJ2-5): EADIYQTPRYLVIGTGKKITLECSQTMGHDKMYWYQQDPGMELHLIHYSYGVNSTEKGDLSSESTVSRIRTEHFPLTLESARPSHTSQYLCASSEYRPSGRGETQYFGPGTRLLVL.

The chain carries TRBV28 and TRBJ2-3; unclear D gene. Germline CDR1 reads MDHEN; CDR2 reads SYDVKM. The CDR3 sequence is 14 residues long. V was pared by 6 bases and J by 4 bases, with 14 bases between. CDR3 region: CASRSGRVADTQYF. The CDR3 DNA reads as TGTGCCAGCAGATCGGGCCGGGTGGCAGATACGCAGTATTTT.

The CDR3 bases are TGTGCCAGCAGGACATCTGACGGTGCAACTAATGAAAAACTGTTTTTT. The encoded protein is CASRTSDGATNEKLFF. This chain links TRBV27 with TRBJ1-4; D remains unclear. CDR3 size: 16 residues. The V end lost 6 bases, the J end lost 0 bases, and 14 bases lay between the germline ends. Germline V gene lookup returns CDR1 MNHEY and CDR2 SMNVEV (reference sequence). The complete variable domain, with remaining parts taken from reference TRBV27 and TRBJ1-4, reads EAQVTQNPRYLITVTGKKLTVTCSQNMNHEYMSWYRQDPGLGLRQIYYSMNVEVTDKGDVPEGYKVSRKEKRNFPLILESPSPNQTSLYFCASRTSDGATNEKLFFGSGTQLSVL.

The J gene is TRBJ1-4, the V gene TRBV7-9; 7 positions agree with TRBD1. V shed 1 base, J shed 3 bases, and the junction held 5 bases outside the gene matches. Per the germline V gene, CDR1 is SEHNR and CDR2 is FQNEAQ (reference sequence). The CDR3 runs 16 residues. CDR3 region: CASSLDGGTANEKLFF. For the CDR3, the DNA is TGTGCCAGCAGCTTAGACGGGGGGACAGCTAATGAAAAACTGTTTTTT.

The chain is built from TRBV6-1 and TRBJ1-1; D call uncertain. This CDR3 is 12 amino acids long. CDR1 and CDR2 (germline): MNHNS, SASEGT. The germline V and J ends were trimmed by 2 bases and 7 bases, with 8 bases remaining between them. CDR3 in DNA: TGTGCCAGCAGTGAACCACCAGGTGAAGCTTTCTTT. As protein: CASSEPPGEAFF.

This chain links TRBV2 with TRBJ2-2; 14 bases map to TRBD2. The ends lost 4 bases at V and 0 bases at J; junction bases unmatched: 1. CDR1 is SNHLY, CDR2 FYNNEI, per germline. CDR3 length: 17 residues. The DNA for the CDR3 is TGTGCCAGCAGTGTGGGACTAGCGGGGGCGAACACCGGGGAGCTGTTTTTT. Translated, it gives CASSVGLAGANTGELFF.

The chain employs TRBV28 and TRBJ1-1; D is undetermined. The germline CDR1 and CDR2 sequences are MDHEN and SYDVKM. This CDR3 is 13 amino acids long. The V end lost 9 bases, the J end lost 1 base, and 12 bases lay between the germline ends. DNA for the CDR3: TGTGCCAGTTTAGGGAGCCCGAACACTGAAGCTTTCTTT. Translation: CASLGSPNTEAFF.

The chain links TRBV13 to TRBJ2-7; D tentatively fits TRBD1 or TRBD2 (5 bases each). V was shortened by 5 bases and J by 1 base, with 12 bases between the two germline ends. Germline CDR1 PRHDT, CDR2 FYEKMQ (reference sequence). CDR3 length: 14 amino acids. CDR3: CASSRGRGSYEQYF. In nucleotides, the CDR3 is TGTGCCAGCAGCCGGGGACGGGGTTCCTACGAGCAGTACTTC.

The CDR3 loop is CASRGCSETYEQYF. CDR3 DNA sequence: TGTGCCAGCAGGGGGTGTTCAGAGACCTACGAGCAGTACTTC. The chain has TRBV9 and TRBJ2-7; D is uncertain. The CDR3 is made up of 14 amino acids. V lost 5 bases to trimming and J lost 2 bases, with 14 bases between them. Germline CDR1 is SGDLS and CDR2 is YYNGEE.

V gene TRBV7-9 combines with J gene TRBJ1-2; maybe TRBD1 (6 bases). The CDR3 extends over 13 amino acids. V shed 7 bases and J shed 5 bases, with 14 bases lying between them. Germline CDR1 reads SEHNR; CDR2 reads FQNEAQ (reference sequence). The CDR3 DNA follows: TGTGCCAGCACCGGACAGCGACCTTATGGCTACACCTTC. This translates into CASTGQRPYGYTF. Full variable domain (missing parts from reference TRBV7-9 and TRBJ1-2): DTGVSQNPRHKITKRGQNVTFRCDPISEHNRLYWYRQTLGQGPEFLTYFQNEAQLEKSRLLSDRFSAERPKGSFSTLEIQRTEQGDSAMYLCASTGQRPYGYTFGSGTRLTVV.

The genes are TRBV4-3 and TRBJ2-5; 11 bases line up with TRBD2. The germline CDR1 and CDR2 sequences are LGHNA and YSLEER. The V segment lost 4 bases and the J segment 5 bases; nucleotides outside the gene matches: 9. The length of the CDR3 is 16 residues. In DNA form, the CDR3 reads TGCGCCAGCAGCCTCACTAGCGGGGGACCCGGGGAGACCCAGTACTTC. Protein sequence: CASSLTSGGPGETQYF.

The genes are TRBV6-1 and TRBJ1-5, with 7 bases aligning to TRBD1. CDR1 and CDR2 (germline): MNHNS, SASEGT. This CDR3 comprises 14 residues. J was trimmed by 11 bases and V by 1 base; bases with no gene match: 8. CDR3 residues: CASSEGQGLRTQHF. The CDR3 DNA sequence: TGTGCCAGCAGTGAAGGACAGGGCCTTAGGACCCAGCATTTT.

The rearrangement joins TRBV19 to TRBJ2-7; TRBD1 agrees at 8 bases. V gave up 5 bases and J gave up 5 bases; unmatched junction bases: 14. Germline loops: CDR1 LNHDA, CDR2 SQIVND (reference sequence). The CDR3 has 16 amino acids. The chain's CDR3 is CASSERPGTGVHEQYF. Written as DNA, the CDR3 is TGTGCCAGTAGTGAACGACCGGGGACAGGAGTCCACGAGCAGTACTTC.

This clone has a single count. V usage is TRBV7-2 and J usage is TRBJ2-7, with TRBD1 identical over 12 bases. CDR1 is SGHTA, CDR2 FQGNSA, per germline. CDR3 length: 17 residues. V lost 2 bases, J lost 6 bases, and 11 bases stayed unmatched. CDR3 loop: CASSLFAPGQGAVEQYF. The CDR3 DNA follows: TGTGCCAGCAGCTTATTCGCCCCGGGACAGGGGGCAGTCGAGCAGTACTTC.

The V call is TRBV19, the J call TRBJ2-3, with 14 bases identical to TRBD2. The length of the CDR3 is 18 residues. J lost 0 bases, V lost 5 bases, and 7 bases had no gene match. The germline CDR1 and CDR2 sequences are LNHDA and SQIVND (reference sequence). In nucleotides, the CDR3 is TGTGCCAGTAGTCGGGGACTAGCGGGAGTCCCTAGCACAGATACGCAGTATTTT. Amino acid sequence: CASSRGLAGVPSTDTQYF.

The chain is built from TRBV24-1 and TRBJ2-1, with D perhaps TRBD1 (6 bases). This CDR3 contains 15 residues. Germline values: CDR1 KGHDR, CDR2 SFDVKD. The V and J ends lost 5 bases and 10 bases respectively, with 20 bases between them. In DNA, the CDR3 is TGTGCCACCAGTGGCCGGGACATCGACCTTGAAGAGCAGTTCTTC. It encodes CATSGRDIDLEEQFF.

The chain carries TRBV7-8 and TRBJ1-1; a weak D match, TRBD1 (6 bases). There are 14 residues in the CDR3. Looked up from germline, CDR1 is SGHVS and CDR2 is FQNEAQ. The V end was cut by 0 bases, the J end by 5 bases, with 10 bases between. This CDR3 is CASSLALRGTEAFF. CDR3 coding DNA: TGTGCCAGCAGCTTAGCGCTCAGGGGAACTGAAGCTTTCTTT.

The chain links TRBV19 to TRBJ2-5, with 10 nucleotides matching TRBD1. V shed 6 bases and J 2 bases; nucleotides not matched to a gene: 9. Germline loops: CDR1 LNHDA, CDR2 SQIVND (reference sequence). The CDR3 loop spans 16 amino acids. The CDR3 DNA reads TGTGCCAGTAGGCCCAGAGGACAGGGGGGACAAGAGACCCAGTACTTC. It specifies CASRPRGQGGQETQYF.

This sequence joins TRBV19 and TRBJ1-5; D unclear. With 4 bases removed from V and 4 bases from J, the gap between germline ends came to 5 bases. The CDR3 spans 12 residues. Germline assignment: CDR1 LNHDA and CDR2 SQIVND (reference sequence). CDR3 protein: CASSNSNQPQHF. CDR3 in DNA: TGTGCCAGTAGTAACAGTAATCAGCCCCAGCATTTT.

The gene calls are TRBV3-1 (or the pseudogene TRBV3-2) and TRBJ1-3; D ambiguous. V was clipped by 0 bases and J by 1 base, with 7 bases between them. The germline V gene has CDR1 LGHDT and CDR2 YNNKEL (reference sequence). This CDR3 contains 15 residues. The CDR3 loop is CASSQDRGSGNTIYF. CDR3 bases: TGTGCCAGCAGCCAAGATAGAGGGTCTGGAAACACCATATATTTT.

About this clone: This same CDR3 is encoded by further DNA sequences in the sample. The chain has TRBV19 and TRBJ1-2; the match to TRBD1 covers 8 bases. The CDR3 extends over 13 amino acids. The germline V gene encodes CDR1 LNHDA and CDR2 SQIVND (reference sequence). The V gene end was trimmed by 3 bases and the J gene end by 3 bases; junction bases not matched to a gene: 0. CDR3: CASSMDRDYGYTF. The CDR3 DNA sequence: TGTGCCAGTAGTATGGACAGGGACTATGGCTACACCTTC.

CDR3 residues: CASSQEDSRAKNIQYF. CDR3 DNA sequence: TGTGCCAGCAGCCAAGAGGATAGCCGCGCCAAAAACATTCAGTACTTC. The gene calls are TRBV3-1 (or the pseudogene TRBV3-2) and TRBJ2-4; D uncertain. Germline V gene sequence: CDR1 LGHDT, CDR2 YNNKEL (reference sequence). Trimming pared 0 bases from V and 1 base from J, leaving 10 bases between. The CDR3 has 16 residues.

V gene TRBV25-1 combines with J gene TRBJ2-3, with D uncertain. Looked up from germline, CDR1 is MGHDK and CDR2 is SYGVNS. The CDR3 runs to 13 residues. The V and J ends lost 5 bases and 1 base respectively, with 7 bases between them. The CDR3 spells CASSSYGTDTQYF. The CDR3 coding sequence is TGTGCCAGCAGTTCTTACGGCACAGATACGCAGTATTTT.

The chain recombines TRBV2 with TRBJ1-6, with TRBD1 as a possible D gene (5 bases). The CDR3 sequence is 15 residues long. The V end lost 1 base, the J end lost 10 bases, and 14 bases lay between the germline ends. Germline-derived CDR1 and CDR2 are SNHLY and FYNNEI. Written as DNA, the CDR3 is TGTGCCAGCAGTGAAGAGGCAGGGAGCGCCTCACCCCTCCACTTT. This translates into CASSEEAGSASPLHF.

The chain couples TRBV19 to TRBJ2-7; 7 nucleotides agree with TRBD1. V was pared by 3 bases and J by 3 bases, with 2 bases of the junction left unmatched. The CDR3 has 13 amino acids. Germline lookup yields CDR1 LNHDA and CDR2 SQIVND (reference sequence). This CDR3 is CASSIRDSYEQYF. The CDR3 DNA reads TGTGCCAGTAGTATCCGGGACAGCTACGAGCAGTACTTC.